This T cell receptor (beta chain) is drawn from a study of T cells after yellow fever vaccination. Overall study findings and caveats: Bulk-population clonotypes that are abundant could appear as contaminants in FACS-sorted repertoires.

UMIs and a universal primer site were added when TCR cDNA was made by 5'RACE template switching. TCRdb itself ran the 5' RACE reads through MiXCR, one entry per CDR3 protein. Among 160,000 or so distinct CDR3 sequences, under 7.5% were seen once, and the ten largest hold about 2.5%. Many counts were recorded for this clonotype. Antigen: not known. Unmatched junction bases numbered 9, after V lost 3 bases and J lost 6 bases. CDR3 size: 16 residues. The germline gives CDR1 LGHDT, CDR2 YNNKEL (reference sequence). This material consisted of CD4+ T cells sorted from PBMCs, taken roughly 5 days after the first yellow fever vaccination. The gene calls are TRBV3-1 and TRBJ2-1; TRBD1 aligns across 9 bases. The clonotype originates from a man aged 18 to 30 who received the YFV17D yellow fever vaccine. CDR3 protein: CASSQARDRVANEQFF. DNA for the CDR3: TGTGCCAGCAGCCAGGCCCGGGACAGGGTGGCCAATGAGCAGTTCTTC.